The rows below give T cell receptor beta chains drawn from one sample of a study of blood T cells in healthy people across ages. MiXCR, applied by TCRdb to the 5' RACE reads, yields one record per CDR3 protein. The sample gives hundreds of thousands of distinct CDR3 sequences, about 34% of which show up once; just over 15% is in the top ten. The source material was blood. These TCRs come from an elderly woman in good health. CDR3s include the opening cysteine and the closing phenylalanine or tryptophan. The D gene is left open where the match is weak. Size tells how often a clone was seen (once, few, many) or the class of an expanded clone, and some rows leave it out.

cdr3_nt | cdr3_aa | j_call | v_call | d_call | clone_size
TGTGCCAGCAGTGTGGAGCGGGGAAATGAGCAGTTCTTC | CASSVERGNEQFF | TRBJ2-1 | TRBV2 | TRBD2 | few
TGCGCCAGCAGTCAGACTAGCGGGGGACGGGGGAATGAGCAGTTCTTC | CASSQTSGGRGNEQFF | TRBJ2-1 | TRBV10-2 | TRBD2 | few
TGTGCCAGCAGCTTAGATCTCGGGGCCCTGAGGGGCTACACCTTC | CASSLDLGALRGYTF | TRBJ1-2 | TRBV11-2 | - | many
TGCGCCAGCAGCCCCTTAGCGGGGGGGCTTGCAGATACGCAGTATTTT | CASSPLAGGLADTQYF | TRBJ2-3 | TRBV4-1 | TRBD2 | many
TGTGCCAGCAGTAGAGGGGGCGGTGGTGAAAAACTGTTTTTT | CASSRGGGGEKLFF | TRBJ1-4 | TRBV6-5 | TRBD1 | many
TGTGCCAGCTCACGAACACAAGCAGGTTATCAGCCCCAGCATTTT | CASSRTQAGYQPQHF | TRBJ1-5 | TRBV18 | - | few
TGTGCCAGCAGCTTTTACTCAGGGAACACTGAAGCTTTCTTT | CASSFYSGNTEAFF | TRBJ1-1 | TRBV7-2 | - | -
TGTGCCAGCAGTCCCACAGGAGCGGGGTACACAGATACGCAGTATTTT | CASSPTGAGYTDTQYF | TRBJ2-3 | TRBV3-1 | TRBD2 | many
TGTGCCAGCAGTTTAATCGGATGGGAATCCCAGTATTTT | CASSLIGWESQYF | TRBJ2-3 | TRBV12-3/TRBV12-4 | - | -
TGTGCCAGCAGCCAAGATCTTGGTACTAGCGGGGGGGTCTCGTATGGAGATACGCAGTATTTT | CASSQDLGTSGGVSYGDTQYF | TRBJ2-3 | TRBV4-2 | TRBD2 | many
TGTGCCAGCAGGACAGGGGGGCACGGGGAGCTGTTTTTT | CASRTGGHGELFF | TRBJ2-2 | TRBV7-2 | TRBD1 | -
TGTGCCAGCACCTCCGGGCATGAGCAGTTCTTC | CASTSGHEQFF | TRBJ2-1 | TRBV28 | - | many
TGTGCCAGCAGCCTAACTCGGGGAAATCGGCCCCAGCATTTT | CASSLTRGNRPQHF | TRBJ1-5 | TRBV27 | - | -
TGCAGCGTCCAACCGGCCCTTGAAGCTTTCTTT | CSVQPALEAFF | TRBJ1-1 | TRBV29-1 | - | many
TGCGCCAGCAGCTTGGATCGGCGGGGGAGCACAGATACGCAGTATTTT | CASSLDRRGSTDTQYF | TRBJ2-3 | TRBV5-1 | TRBD2 | few
TGCAGTGCCCGCGGGGGAGCGGGTATAGACTCCTACAATGAGCAGTACTTC | CSARGGAGIDSYNEQYF | TRBJ2-7 | TRBV20-1 | TRBD2 | few
TGCAGTGCTAGCCCCCGGGCCTCCTACGAGCAGTACTTC | CSASPRASYEQYF | TRBJ2-7 | TRBV20-1 | - | -
TGCAGTGCTAGTGGGGAAAGGGGTGGGAGGGGGACCTACGAGCAGTACTTC | CSASGERGGRGTYEQYF | TRBJ2-7 | TRBV20-1 | - | -
TGTGCCAGCAGTGAAGCGCCCGGGGATCCACCCCTCCACTTT | CASSEAPGDPPLHF | TRBJ1-6 | TRBV6-1 | - | -
TGTGCCAGCAGCTTAGCGGGGACTAGCGGGAACGAGCAGTACTTC | CASSLAGTSGNEQYF | TRBJ2-7 | TRBV7-2 | TRBD2 | many
TGCAGTGCTAGAGATGGCGGCCTCTTAGTGGAAAAACTGTTTTTT | CSARDGGLLVEKLFF | TRBJ1-4 | TRBV20-1 | - | many
TGCAGCGTTCGCCGACAGGGAAAGAACACTGAAGCTTTCTTT | CSVRRQGKNTEAFF | TRBJ1-1 | TRBV29-1 | TRBD1 | few
TGTGCCAGCAGCGTAGGCATAGCCCAAGAGACCCAGTACTTC | CASSVGIAQETQYF | TRBJ2-5 | TRBV9 | - | many
TGCAGTGCTAGAGCCGAAGCGAGACACACCTTC | CSARAEARHTF | TRBJ1-2 | TRBV20-1 | - | -
TGTGCCAGCAGTGAACCAGGGGACGGCACAGATACGCAGTATTTT | CASSEPGDGTDTQYF | TRBJ2-3 | TRBV6-1 | - | many
TGCAGTGCTGAGACCGCGGGGACTGAAGCTTTCTTT | CSAETAGTEAFF | TRBJ1-1 | TRBV20-1 | - | -
TGCGCCAGCAGCTTTGACAGGGGGCTGTATGGTGAAGCTTTCTTT | CASSFDRGLYGEAFF | TRBJ1-1 | TRBV5-1 | TRBD1 | -
TGTGCCAGCAGCTGGGGACAATTGGCCACGAACACTGAAGCTTTCTTT | CASSWGQLATNTEAFF | TRBJ1-1 | TRBV7-9 | - | -
TGTGCCACCGGTGCTACAGGGGAGAATGAAAAACTGTTTTTT | CATGATGENEKLFF | TRBJ1-4 | TRBV24-1 | TRBD1 | -
TGTGCCAGCAGTCGGACAGAGGTGAACGAGCAGTACTTC | CASSRTEVNEQYF | TRBJ2-7 | TRBV12-3/TRBV12-4 | - | -
TGTGCCACCAGCCAGGGGATGGCAAGGGAGGCAAAACTGTTTTTT | CATSQGMAREAKLFF | TRBJ1-4 | TRBV15 | - | once
TGTGCCAGCAGTGCCGACAGGGTGCATGGCTACACCTTC | CASSADRVHGYTF | TRBJ1-2 | TRBV25-1 | TRBD1 | few
TGCAGCTTGTGGGACAGTAAACGGACTAACTATGGCTACACCTTC | CSLWDSKRTNYGYTF | TRBJ1-2 | TRBV29-1 | TRBD1 | -
TGCGTCAGCAGCGGACAGGGGGCTAGCACCGGGGAGCTGTTTTTT | CVSSGQGASTGELFF | TRBJ2-2 | TRBV5-1 | TRBD1 | -
TGTGCCAGCAGCTTAGCGGTTAGCGCCCAGGGGTACGAGCAGTACTTC | CASSLAVSAQGYEQYF | TRBJ2-7 | TRBV7-9 | - | many
TGTGCCAGCAGCTTAGTAGGCAGGGGGTCTGAAAAACTGTTTTTT | CASSLVGRGSEKLFF | TRBJ1-4 | TRBV7-2 | TRBD1 | many
TGTGCCAGCAGTGACTTTCAATCGAATTCACCCCTCCACTTT | CASSDFQSNSPLHF | TRBJ1-6 | TRBV2 | - | -
TGTGCCAGCAGCGAAAATACCGTTCAGGGGGATCTAGAAGAGACCCAGTACTTC | CASSENTVQGDLEETQYF | TRBJ2-5 | TRBV7-2 | TRBD1 | -
TGTGCCAGCTCACCCTGGACAGGGGTTGATGAGCAGTTCTTC | CASSPWTGVDEQFF | TRBJ2-1 | TRBV18 | TRBD1 | -
TGTGCCAGCAGCTTTGAGACGGATCGTACCCAGTACTTC | CASSFETDRTQYF | TRBJ2-5 | TRBV7-2 | - | -
TGTGCCAGCAGCCATGGAATCGGCTCCTACAATGAGCAGTACTTC | CASSHGIGSYNEQYF | TRBJ2-7 | TRBV12-3/TRBV12-4 | - | few
TGTGCCAGCAGCGTAGTAGGGTCGTCGCACACTGAAGCTTTCTTT | CASSVVGSSHTEAFF | TRBJ1-1 | TRBV9 | - | -
TGTGCCAGCAGTTTATCGGGGTGGCCAGGGCCGGGCACAGATACGCAGTATTTT | CASSLSGWPGPGTDTQYF | TRBJ2-3 | TRBV27 | - | -
TGCACCAGCAGCCCCAGGGACTGGTCCCAAGAGACCCAGTACTTC | CTSSPRDWSQETQYF | TRBJ2-5 | TRBV5-1 | - | -
TGTGCCATCCAGGGGGCCGACTCTGGGGCCAACGTCCTGACTTTC | CAIQGADSGANVLTF | TRBJ2-6 | TRBV6-2/TRBV6-3 | TRBD1 | many
TGCAGTGCTAGAGAGGGGGGGCCGGGAGATACGCAGTATTTT | CSAREGGPGDTQYF | TRBJ2-3 | TRBV20-1 | - | many